This T cell receptor beta chain was sequenced for a study of T cells in Graves' hyperthyroidism and ophthalmopathy. This CDR3 region has 13 residues. V shed 6 bases and J shed 5 bases, with 13 bases lying between them. Germline assignment: CDR1 DFQATT and CDR2 SNEGSKA (reference sequence). Overall study results and limits: Stable hyperthyroidism was told apart from ophthalmopathy by a model built on 13 V-J features.

Researchers barred patients who had uncontrolled infection, other autoimmune disease, pregnancy or lactation. RNA transcripts provided the source from which TCR beta CDR3 regions were amplified. HTBI primers were the set used in a first-round RT-PCR of the TCR CDR3. TCRdb analysed the multiplex PCR reads with MiXCR anew, one entry per CDR3 protein. The repertoire includes 480,000 or so distinct CDR3 sequences, about 45% of them detected once, and approximately 44% sits in the top ten. This clonotype showed up many times. Its antigen is currently unknown. Sequencing was performed on peripheral blood or thyroid tissue (not recorded which). The V gene is TRBV20-1, the J gene TRBJ2-2, with unresolved D. The receptor's source is an adult woman with Graves' disease, either hyperthyroidism or ophthalmopathy (not recorded which). This CDR3 is CSAAPKATGELFF. CDR3 DNA: TGCAGTGCCGCCCCAAAAGCTACCGGGGAGCTGTTTTTT.